The sequence of this T cell receptor (beta chain) was determined in a study of blood T cells in healthy people across ages. About the research overall: Template switching recovered approximately one barcoded beta molecule for every two T cells.

This clonotype was found a few times. What it binds is not known. V was clipped by 1 base and J by 11 bases, with 13 bases between them. From germline, CDR1 is KGHSH and CDR2 LQKENI. This CDR3 has 13 amino acids. Using a J-beta primer mix together with a sample-barcoded 5' primer, a second PCR was run for roughly 6 to 11 cycles. From the 5' RACE reads, TCRdb called clonotypes with MiXCR, one entry per CDR3 protein. The repertoire has 980,000 or so distinct CDR3 sequences, around 48% of them found once; the top ten carry roughly 13%. Study results and caveats: Diversity estimates drawn from one million T cells were deemed underestimates.

The sample, about 9.2 milliliters of peripheral blood, was drawn from each donor. The chain links TRBV18 to TRBJ2-3; no definite D call. Material: blood. The TCR sequence derives from a young man in good health. CDR3 DNA sequence: TGTGCCAGCTCACCACTCCAACACGATGGGCAGTATTTT. It encodes CASSPLQHDGQYF.